The TCR beta chain described here comes from a study of blood T cell repertoires in COVID-19 (dated by TCRdb to between 2020 and 2021). A note on the overall study: The collaborator samples originated in the United States, Italy and Spain and spanned the acute and convalescent phases of COVID-19. The material from the prospective study consisted of cDNA or gDNA derived from T cells, B-cell-depleted T cells, or PBMCs. The dataset comprised deeply sampled blood TCRbeta repertoires from subjects exposed to, actively infected with, or recovered from COVID-19. A freely available public database, intended as a resource for researchers studying the immune response to SARS-CoV-2, is where the repertoires were released. Samples were obtained from the ongoing ImmuneRACE study (first 160 participants) and from over 1,000 subjects provided by 6 global collaborators. A de-identified subject ID, COVID-19 status, age in years and sex were almost always included in the sample metadata. Where available, HLA class I and class II types were taken from metadata supplied by the sample provider and were not determined by assay-based typing. What the authors observed across the whole study: How much clinical and demographic metadata was included differed by source and by participant, and the metadata was provided uncurated.

The immunoSEQ Assay, a bias-controlled multiplex PCR, was used to amplify TCRbeta CDR3 regions from genomic DNA. As for the authors' bioinformatics: The number of nucleated cells in each sample was estimated by amplification of reference gene primers within the assay. To quantify the absolute abundance of each unique TCRbeta CDR3 rearrangement, sequence reads were collapsed and filtered. Productive Simpson clonality was computed per sample as the square root of Simpson's diversity index over productive rearrangements. The table comes from immuneACCESS by way of TCRdb, which keeps in-frame sequences with V and J called. Part of the clones is missing from these tables; in studies checked, under half for an unresolved V gene and the rest for unknown reasons. The V and J calls and clone size are taken from that table; D and trimming were inferred from the DNA. This sample is represented by about 180,000 clones; roughly 85% of them were singletons. Of the sample, over 7% falls within the top ten clones.

Collaborating institutions collected whole blood in K2EDTA tubes following their own protocols. For TCRbeta analysis, collaborators shipped samples in one of three forms: frozen whole blood, isolated PBMCs, or DNA extracted from either of those sample types. V drops 6 bases and J drops 4 bases, leaving 15 bases in between. Reading from cysteine to phenylalanine, the CDR3 counts 14 amino acids. Only the CDR3 portion is preserved as DNA: 42 bases, with reading frame beginning at the first base. The germline V gene gives CDR1 as SGHTA and CDR2 as FQGNSA. Of note for this clone: Its antigen specificity is not known. The record has no base qualities; no much larger clone is one base away.

The specimen sequenced was peripheral blood. This sequence uses TRBV7-2 and TRBJ1-2, with an unclear D gene assignment. This TCR was recovered from a man over 45 with active or convalescent COVID-19. The CDR3 amino acid sequence is: CASSLNSERYGYTF. The nucleotide sequence reads TGTGCCAGCAGTTTGAATTCGGAGCGCTATGGCTACACCTTC.